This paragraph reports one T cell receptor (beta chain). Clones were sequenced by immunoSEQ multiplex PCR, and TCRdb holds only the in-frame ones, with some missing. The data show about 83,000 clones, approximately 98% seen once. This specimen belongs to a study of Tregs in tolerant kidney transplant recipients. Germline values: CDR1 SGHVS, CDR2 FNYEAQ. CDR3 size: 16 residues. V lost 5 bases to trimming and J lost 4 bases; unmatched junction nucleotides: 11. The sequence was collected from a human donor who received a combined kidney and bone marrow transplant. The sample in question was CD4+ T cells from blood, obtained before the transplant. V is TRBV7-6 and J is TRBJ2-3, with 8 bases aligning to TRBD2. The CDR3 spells CASSVIPGLDSDTQYF. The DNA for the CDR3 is TGTGCCAGCAGCGTCATCCCGGGACTAGACTCAGATACGCAGTATTTT.